The 10 T cell receptor beta chains given below trace back to one sample, sequenced in a study of OX40 agonist ivuxolimab in advanced cancers. TCRdb's table, derived via immunoSEQ multiplex PCR, lists solely in-frame clones and lacks some. Found here are approximately 33,000 clones, more than 85% of them singletons; the top ten hold 26%. Sequenced here: CD4+ or CD8+ T cells sorted from blood, sampled in a trial of the OX40 agonist ivuxolimab. The receptors stem from an adult with an advanced solid tumor such as melanoma, head and neck, liver or kidney cancer.

The V call is TRBV7-8, the J call TRBJ2-1, with 11 bases matching TRBD1. The CDR3 runs 18 residues. CDR1 is SGHVS, CDR2 FQNEAQ, per germline. The junction had 13 bases not matched to a gene; V was cut back by 4 bases and J by 5 bases. The CDR3 nucleotides read TGTGCCAGCAGCTCTAAAGGACAGGGGGCGGGTGGGGACAATGAGCAGTTCTTC. Its protein is CASSSKGQGAGGDNEQFF. Supplemented by reference TRBV7-8 and TRBJ2-1, the full variable domain reads GAGVSQSPRYKVAKRGQDVALRCDPISGHVSLFWYQQALGQGPEFLTYFQNEAQLDKSGLPSDRFFAERPEGSVSTLKIQRTQQEDSAVYLCASSSKGQGAGGDNEQFFGPGTRLTVL.

This chain uses TRBV7-2 with TRBJ1-4; tentative D call: TRBD1 (5 bases). V lost 5 bases and J lost 4, with 8 bases in between. CDR3 length equals 13 residues. Germline loops: CDR1 SGHTA, CDR2 FQGNSA. The CDR3 DNA reads TGTGCCAGCAGCCAGGGATTTAATGAAAAACTGTTTTTT. Amino acid sequence: CASSQGFNEKLFF.

This clone has a single count. The V call is TRBV7-9, the J call TRBJ2-2; TRBD1 matches 7 bases. V lost 1 base to trimming and J lost 1 base; unmatched junction nucleotides: 0. Germline CDR1 is SEHNR and CDR2 is FQNEAQ (reference sequence). The CDR3 has 15 residues. CDR3: CASSLGQGNTGELFF. As DNA, the CDR3 is TGTGCCAGCAGCTTAGGACAGGGGAACACCGGGGAGCTGTTTTTT.

The V gene is TRBV29-1, the J gene TRBJ2-1; the D gene is possibly TRBD1 (5 bases). This CDR3 region has 13 residues. CDR1 SQVTM and CDR2 ANQGSEA come from the germline V gene. Trimming removed 0 bases at V and 5 bases at J, with 8 bases between. CDR3 in amino acids: CSVEDRVDNEQFF. As DNA, the CDR3 is TGCAGCGTTGAAGACAGGGTTGACAATGAGCAGTTCTTC.

This clone has only one observation. This rearrangement joins TRBV7-6 to TRBJ2-1, with 10 nucleotides matching TRBD2. The CDR3 sequence is 17 residues long. Trimming at V came to 1 base and at J to 4 bases, leaving 7 bases not matched to a gene. Germline V gives CDR1 SGHVS, CDR2 FNYEAQ. The CDR3, as DNA: TGTGCCAGCAGCTTAGGCGCTAGCGGGAGTGCGTACAATGAGCAGTTCTTC. Amino acids: CASSLGASGSAYNEQFF.

The rearrangement joins TRBV30 to TRBJ2-7; no firm D call. The CDR3 runs to 11 residues. Germline-derived CDR1 and CDR2 are GTSNPN and SVGIG (reference sequence). V was trimmed by 1 base and J by 2 bases, leaving 3 bases between them. CDR3 residues: CAWSATYEQYF. For the CDR3, the DNA is TGTGCCTGGAGTGCAACCTACGAGCAGTACTTC.

The V gene is TRBV27, the J gene TRBJ2-7; the D gene is possibly TRBD1 (6 bases). CDR3 length: 15 amino acids. From germline, CDR1 is MNHEY and CDR2 SMNVEV (reference sequence). V lost 4 bases and J 3 bases, leaving 16 bases between the germline ends. The CDR3 loop reads CASSYSGARHYEQYF. The CDR3 DNA sequence: TGTGCCAGCAGTTATTCAGGGGCCCGACACTACGAGCAGTACTTC.

The chain carries TRBV9 and TRBJ2-3; D is possibly TRBD2 (6 bases). Germline CDR1 and CDR2: SGDLS and YYNGEE. V lost 2 bases and J 4 bases, leaving 14 bases between the germline ends. CDR3 length: 15 amino acids. The CDR3 spells CASSVEGRPADTQYF. CDR3 DNA: TGTGCCAGCAGCGTGGAGGGTCGCCCTGCAGATACGCAGTATTTT.

This chain connects TRBV21-1 to TRBJ1-3. TRBV21-1 is tagged as a pseudogene. CDR3 length: 16 residues. The CDR3 sequence: CASSKGKRPSGNTIYF. The CDR3 DNA reads TGTGCCAGCAGTAAAGGGAAGAGACCCTCTGGAAACACCATATATTTT.

Judged by abundance, this clone is medium-sized. This chain connects TRBV5-6 to TRBJ1-5; 7 bases fit TRBD1. Per the germline V gene, CDR1 is SGHDT and CDR2 is YYEEEE. V trimming: 0 bases; J trimming: 7 bases; junction bases outside the gene matches: 16. CDR3 length: 18 residues. CDR3 in amino acids: CASSLANQGVIIGQPQHF. CDR3 sequence (DNA): TGTGCCAGCAGCTTGGCCAATCAGGGGGTCATTATTGGGCAGCCCCAGCATTTT.